This entry features one T cell receptor (beta chain) sequence. Its antigen remains unidentified. The data belong to a study of T cell repertoires in cytomegalovirus infection. Study-wide background: TCR beta signatures that were public indicated CMV infection and matching HLA type.

Using its own MiXCR run on the reads, TCRdb lists one record per CDR3 protein. The sample lists about 24,000 distinct CDR3 sequences; roughly 20% were seen once. General study findings and limits: Frequencies of public TCR beta families were cumulated, and this identified carriers of CMV plus the relevant HLA.

The sample in question was CD8+ T cells from cultured PBMCs, obtained from culture after CMV antigen stimulation. This TCR came from a human donor in good health (CMV status not recorded). Some clones in this sample may be carry-over from other donors' samples.

In DNA form, the CDR3 reads TGTGCCAGCAGCTTAGCGCGTAGCATCCGCGAGCAGTACTTC. Translated, it gives CASSLARSIREQYF. The chain joins TRBV7-2 to TRBJ2-7; no firm D call. This CDR3 has 14 residues. V lost 0 bases and J 6 bases, leaving 12 bases between the germline ends. CDR1 SGHTA and CDR2 FQGNSA come from the germline V gene.